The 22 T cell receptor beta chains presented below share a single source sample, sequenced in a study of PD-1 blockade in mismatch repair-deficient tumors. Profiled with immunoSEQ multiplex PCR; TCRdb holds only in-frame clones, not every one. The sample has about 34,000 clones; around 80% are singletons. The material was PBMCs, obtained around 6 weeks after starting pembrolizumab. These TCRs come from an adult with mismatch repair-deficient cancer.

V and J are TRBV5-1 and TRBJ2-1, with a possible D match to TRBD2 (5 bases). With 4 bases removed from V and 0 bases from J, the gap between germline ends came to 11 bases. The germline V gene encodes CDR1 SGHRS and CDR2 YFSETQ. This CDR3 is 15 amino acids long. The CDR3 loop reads CASSPTGSSYNEQFF. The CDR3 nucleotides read TGCGCCAGCAGCCCGACTGGGAGCTCCTACAATGAGCAGTTCTTC.

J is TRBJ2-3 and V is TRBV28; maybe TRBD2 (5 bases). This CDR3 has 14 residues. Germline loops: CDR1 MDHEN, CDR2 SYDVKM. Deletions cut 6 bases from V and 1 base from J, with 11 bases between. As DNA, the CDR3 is TGTGCCAGCAGGGTCGGGATGGGCACAGATACGCAGTATTTT. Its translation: CASRVGMGTDTQYF.

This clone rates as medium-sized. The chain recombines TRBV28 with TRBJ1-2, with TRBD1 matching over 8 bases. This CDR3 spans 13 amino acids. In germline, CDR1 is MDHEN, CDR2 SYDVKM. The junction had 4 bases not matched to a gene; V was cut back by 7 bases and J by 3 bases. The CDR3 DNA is TGTGCCAGCAACCCGGGACAGGACTATGGCTACACCTTC. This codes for CASNPGQDYGYTF.

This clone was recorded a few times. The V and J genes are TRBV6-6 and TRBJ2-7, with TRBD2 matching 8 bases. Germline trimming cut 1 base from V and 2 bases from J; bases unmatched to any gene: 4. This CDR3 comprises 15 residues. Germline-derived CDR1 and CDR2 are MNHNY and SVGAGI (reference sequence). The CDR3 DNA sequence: TGTGCCAGCAGTTACTACGGGGGGGCAACCTACGAGCAGTACTTC. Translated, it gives CASSYYGGATYEQYF.

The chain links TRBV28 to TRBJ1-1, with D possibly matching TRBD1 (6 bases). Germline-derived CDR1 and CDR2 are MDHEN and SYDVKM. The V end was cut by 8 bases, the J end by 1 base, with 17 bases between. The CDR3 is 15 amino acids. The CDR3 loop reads CASRISGAQNTEAFF. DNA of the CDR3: TGTGCCAGCCGTATTTCAGGGGCCCAGAACACTGAAGCTTTCTTT.

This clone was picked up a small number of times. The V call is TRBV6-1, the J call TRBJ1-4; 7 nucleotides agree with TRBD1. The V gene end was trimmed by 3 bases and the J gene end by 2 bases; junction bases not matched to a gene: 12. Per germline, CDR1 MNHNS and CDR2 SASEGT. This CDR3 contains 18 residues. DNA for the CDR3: TGTGCCAGCAGTGAGAGGACAGGTTACCTCGGCACTAATGAAAAACTGTTTTTT. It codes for CASSERTGYLGTNEKLFF.

DNA for the CDR3: TGTGCCAGCAGTGAACAGGGGGCAAGGCAGCCCCAGCATTTT. This gives the protein CASSEQGARQPQHF. The gene calls are TRBV2 and TRBJ1-5; 8 bases are shared with TRBD1. Germline CDR1 reads SNHLY; CDR2 reads FYNNEI. V trimming: 2 bases; J trimming: 7 bases; junction bases outside the gene matches: 4. There are 14 residues in the CDR3.

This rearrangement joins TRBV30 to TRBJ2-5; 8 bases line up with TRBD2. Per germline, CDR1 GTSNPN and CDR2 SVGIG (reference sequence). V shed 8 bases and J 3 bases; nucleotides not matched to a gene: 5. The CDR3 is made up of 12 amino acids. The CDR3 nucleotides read TGTGCCGGGGAAGCGGGGGAAGAGACCCAGTACTTC. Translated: CAGEAGEETQYF.

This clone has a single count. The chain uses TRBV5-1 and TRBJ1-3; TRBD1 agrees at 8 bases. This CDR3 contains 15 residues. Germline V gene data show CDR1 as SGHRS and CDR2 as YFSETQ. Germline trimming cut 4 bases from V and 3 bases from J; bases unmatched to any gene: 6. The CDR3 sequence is CASSPTGTGGNTIYF. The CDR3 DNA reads TGCGCCAGCAGCCCTACCGGGACAGGTGGAAACACCATATATTTT.

The CDR3 DNA is TGTGCCAGCAGCGCCTATAGTAGCGGGGCCTCTGGGGCCAACGTCCTGACTTTC. Its translation is CASSAYSSGASGANVLTF. The chain uses TRBV11-3 and TRBJ2-6; 8 bases are a match to TRBD2. The germline V gene encodes CDR1 SGHNT and CDR2 YENEEA. The CDR3 sequence is 18 residues long. With 5 bases clipped from V and 0 bases from J, the junction kept 9 bases outside the gene matches.

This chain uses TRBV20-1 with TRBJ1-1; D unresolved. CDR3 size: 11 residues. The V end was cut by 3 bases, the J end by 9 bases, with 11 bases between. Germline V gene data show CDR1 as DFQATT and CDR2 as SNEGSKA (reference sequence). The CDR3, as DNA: TGCAGTGCTAGCCCCCAGGTGAAAGCTTTCTTT. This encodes CSASPQVKAFF.

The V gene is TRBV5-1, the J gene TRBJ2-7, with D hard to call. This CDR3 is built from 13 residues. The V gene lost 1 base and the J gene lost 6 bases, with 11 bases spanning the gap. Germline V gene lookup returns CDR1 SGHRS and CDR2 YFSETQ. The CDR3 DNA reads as TGCGCCAGCAGCTTGTATGGCGGATCCGAGCAGTACTTC. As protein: CASSLYGGSEQYF.

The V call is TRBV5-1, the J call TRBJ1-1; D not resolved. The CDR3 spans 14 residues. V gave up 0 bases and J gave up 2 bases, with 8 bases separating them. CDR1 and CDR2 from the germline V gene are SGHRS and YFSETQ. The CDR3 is CASSLVAPNTEAFF. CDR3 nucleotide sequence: TGCGCCAGCAGCTTGGTAGCACCTAACACTGAAGCTTTCTTT.

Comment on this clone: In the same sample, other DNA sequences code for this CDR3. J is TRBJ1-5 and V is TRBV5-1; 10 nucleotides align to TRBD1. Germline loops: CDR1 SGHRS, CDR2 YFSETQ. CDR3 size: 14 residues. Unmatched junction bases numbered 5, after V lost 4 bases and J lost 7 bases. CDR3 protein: CASSPGTGEQPQHF. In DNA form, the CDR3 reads TGCGCCAGCAGCCCCGGGACAGGGGAGCAGCCCCAGCATTTT.

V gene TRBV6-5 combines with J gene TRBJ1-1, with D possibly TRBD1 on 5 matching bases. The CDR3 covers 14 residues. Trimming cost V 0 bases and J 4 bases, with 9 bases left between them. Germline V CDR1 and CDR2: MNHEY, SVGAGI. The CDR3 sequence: CASSYSQGGTEAFF. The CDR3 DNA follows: TGTGCCAGCAGTTACTCGCAGGGTGGCACTGAAGCTTTCTTT.

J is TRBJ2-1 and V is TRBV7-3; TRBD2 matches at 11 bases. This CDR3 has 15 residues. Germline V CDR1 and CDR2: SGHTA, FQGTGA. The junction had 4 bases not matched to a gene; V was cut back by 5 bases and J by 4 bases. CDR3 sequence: CASSTGTSGYNEQFF. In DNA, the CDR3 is TGTGCCAGCAGCACAGGGACTAGCGGTTACAATGAGCAGTTCTTC.

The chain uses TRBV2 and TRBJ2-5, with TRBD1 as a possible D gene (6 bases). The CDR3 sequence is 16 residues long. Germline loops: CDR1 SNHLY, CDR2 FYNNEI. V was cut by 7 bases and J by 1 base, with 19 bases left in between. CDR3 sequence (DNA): TGTGCCAGCAATATAGGGGGAAGGCAGCTCCAAGAGACCCAGTACTTC. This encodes CASNIGGRQLQETQYF. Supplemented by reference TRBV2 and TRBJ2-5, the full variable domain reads EPEVTQTPSHQVTQMGQEVILRCVPISNHLYFYWYRQILGQKVEFLVSFYNNEISEKSEIFDDQFSVERPDGSNFTLKIRSTKLEDSAMYFCASNIGGRQLQETQYFGPGTRLLVL.

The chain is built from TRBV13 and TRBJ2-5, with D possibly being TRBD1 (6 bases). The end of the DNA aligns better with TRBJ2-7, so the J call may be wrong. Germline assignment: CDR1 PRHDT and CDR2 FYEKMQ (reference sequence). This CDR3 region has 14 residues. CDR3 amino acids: CASSDGQGPYEQYF. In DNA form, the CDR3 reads TGTGCCAGCAGCGATGGGCAGGGGCCCTACGAGCAGTACTTC.

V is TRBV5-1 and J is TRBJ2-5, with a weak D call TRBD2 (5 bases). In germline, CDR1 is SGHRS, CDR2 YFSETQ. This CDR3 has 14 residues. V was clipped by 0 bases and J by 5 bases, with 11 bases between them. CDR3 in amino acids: CASSLDPGKETQYF. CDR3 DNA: TGCGCCAGCAGCTTGGATCCGGGGAAGGAGACCCAGTACTTC.

The CDR3 here is CASRPPGSSEQFF. DNA of the CDR3: TGTGCCAGCAGGCCTCCAGGGTCTAGTGAGCAGTTCTTC. The chain employs TRBV5-6 and TRBJ2-1; possible D gene TRBD1, 5 bases. This CDR3 comprises 13 residues. Trimming removed 5 bases from V and 9 bases from J, with 15 bases in between. Germline loops: CDR1 SGHDT, CDR2 YYEEEE.

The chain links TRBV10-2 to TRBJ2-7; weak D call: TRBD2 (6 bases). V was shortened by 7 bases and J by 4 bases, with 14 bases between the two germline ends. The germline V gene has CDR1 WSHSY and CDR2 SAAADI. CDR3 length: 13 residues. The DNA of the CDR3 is TGCGCCAGCAAGGACGGAGGGCCGTACGAGCAGTACTTC. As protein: CASKDGGPYEQYF.

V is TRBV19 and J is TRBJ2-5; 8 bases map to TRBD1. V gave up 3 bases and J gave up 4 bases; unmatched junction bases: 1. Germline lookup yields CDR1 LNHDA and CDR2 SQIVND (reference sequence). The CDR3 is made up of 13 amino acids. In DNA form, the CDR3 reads TGTGCCAGTAGTATGCAGGGGGCAGAGACCCAGTACTTC. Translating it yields CASSMQGAETQYF.